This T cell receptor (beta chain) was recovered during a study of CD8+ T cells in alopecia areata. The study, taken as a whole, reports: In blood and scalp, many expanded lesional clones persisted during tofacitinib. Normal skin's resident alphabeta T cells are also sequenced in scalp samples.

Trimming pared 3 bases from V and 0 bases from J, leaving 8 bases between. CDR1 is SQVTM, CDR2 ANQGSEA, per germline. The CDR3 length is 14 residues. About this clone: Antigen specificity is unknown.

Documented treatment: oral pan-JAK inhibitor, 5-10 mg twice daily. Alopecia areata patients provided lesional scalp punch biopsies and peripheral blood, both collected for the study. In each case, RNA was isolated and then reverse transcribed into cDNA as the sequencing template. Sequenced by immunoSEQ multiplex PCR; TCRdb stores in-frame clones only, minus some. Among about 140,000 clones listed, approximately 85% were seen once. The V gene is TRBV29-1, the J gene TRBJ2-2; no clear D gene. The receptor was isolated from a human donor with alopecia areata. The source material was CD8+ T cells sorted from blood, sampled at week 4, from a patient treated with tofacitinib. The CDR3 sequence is CSVDRFANTGELFF. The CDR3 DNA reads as TGCAGCGTTGACAGGTTTGCGAACACCGGGGAGCTGTTTTTT.